This T cell receptor (beta chain) was obtained from a study of radiotherapy plus CTLA-4 blockade in lung cancer. TCRdb's table, derived via immunoSEQ multiplex PCR, lists solely in-frame clones and lacks some. Altogether 90,000 or so clones are present, 75% to 90% being singletons, with the ten largest covering about 2%. V dropped 3 bases and J dropped 2 bases, with 9 bases sitting between them. Germline assignment: CDR1 MDHEN and CDR2 SYDVKM. The CDR3 loop spans 14 amino acids. This chain links TRBV28 with TRBJ2-3; D uncertain. The origin of this receptor is a human donor with non-small cell lung cancer who had a partial response to radiotherapy plus ipilimumab. The sample here was peripheral blood, taken from a patient treated with radiotherapy plus ipilimumab. The CDR3 here is CASSFGGATDTQYF. CDR3 bases: TGTGCCAGCAGTTTCGGCGGAGCCACAGATACGCAGTATTTT.